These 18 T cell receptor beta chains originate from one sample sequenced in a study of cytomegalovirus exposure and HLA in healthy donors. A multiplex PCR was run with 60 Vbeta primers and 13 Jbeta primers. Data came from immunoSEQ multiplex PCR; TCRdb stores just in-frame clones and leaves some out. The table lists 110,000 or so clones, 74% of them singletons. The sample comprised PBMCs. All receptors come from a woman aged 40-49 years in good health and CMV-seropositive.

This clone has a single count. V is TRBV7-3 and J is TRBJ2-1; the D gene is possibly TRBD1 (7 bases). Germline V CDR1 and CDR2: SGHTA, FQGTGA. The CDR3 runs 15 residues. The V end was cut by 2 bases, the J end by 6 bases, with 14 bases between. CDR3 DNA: TGTGCCAGCAGCTTAGCCGACAGGGAGGTCAATGAGCAGTTCTTC. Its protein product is CASSLADREVNEQFF.

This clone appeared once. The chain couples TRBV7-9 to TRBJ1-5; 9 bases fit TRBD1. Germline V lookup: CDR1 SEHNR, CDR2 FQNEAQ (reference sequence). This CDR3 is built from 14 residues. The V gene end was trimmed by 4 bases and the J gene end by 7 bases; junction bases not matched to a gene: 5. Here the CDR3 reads CASSSGQGQQPQHF. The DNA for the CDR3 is TGTGCCAGCAGCTCGGGACAGGGTCAGCAGCCCCAGCATTTT.

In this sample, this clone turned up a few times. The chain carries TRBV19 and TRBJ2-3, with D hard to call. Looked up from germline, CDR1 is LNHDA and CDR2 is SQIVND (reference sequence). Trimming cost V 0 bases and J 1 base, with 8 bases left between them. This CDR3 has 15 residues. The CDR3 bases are TGTGCCAGTAGTATAGATGAGAGAGGCACAGATACGCAGTATTTT. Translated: CASSIDERGTDTQYF.

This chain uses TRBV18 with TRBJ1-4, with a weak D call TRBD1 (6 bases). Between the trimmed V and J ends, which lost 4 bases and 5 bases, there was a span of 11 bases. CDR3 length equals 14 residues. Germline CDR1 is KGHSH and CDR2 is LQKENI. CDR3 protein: CASSRQALNEKLFF. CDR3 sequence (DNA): TGTGCCAGCTCACGACAGGCCCTCAATGAAAAACTGTTTTTT.

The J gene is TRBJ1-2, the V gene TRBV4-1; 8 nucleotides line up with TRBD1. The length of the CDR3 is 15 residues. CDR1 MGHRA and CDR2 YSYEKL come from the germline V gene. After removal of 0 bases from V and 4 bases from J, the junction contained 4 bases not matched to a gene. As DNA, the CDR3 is TGCGCCAGCAGCCAAGAAGGACAGGGCGGCTATGGCTACACCTTC. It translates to CASSQEGQGGYGYTF.

The CDR3: CASSSLPGTGGSEQYF. The CDR3 DNA follows: TGTGCCAGCAGCTCCTTGCCCGGGACAGGTGGTTCCGAGCAGTACTTC. The chain couples TRBV11-1 to TRBJ2-7; 8 nucleotides match TRBD1. The CDR3 length is 16 residues. From germline, CDR1 is SGHAT and CDR2 FQDESV (reference sequence). The V segment lost 4 bases and the J segment 6 bases; nucleotides outside the gene matches: 14. Full variable domain (remainder filled in from reference TRBV11-1 and TRBJ2-7): EAEVAQSPRYKITEKSQAVAFWCDPISGHATLYWYRQILGQGPELLVQFQDESVVDDSQLPKDRFSAERLKGVDSTLKIQPAELGDSAMYLCASSSLPGTGGSEQYFGPGTRLTVT.

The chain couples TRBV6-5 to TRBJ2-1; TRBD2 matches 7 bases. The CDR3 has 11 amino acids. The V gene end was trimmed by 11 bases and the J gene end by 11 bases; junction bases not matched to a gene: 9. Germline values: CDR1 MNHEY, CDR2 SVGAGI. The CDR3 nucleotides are TGTGCCGGACCGTGGGGGGGTCAGCAGTTCTTC. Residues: CAGPWGGQQFF.

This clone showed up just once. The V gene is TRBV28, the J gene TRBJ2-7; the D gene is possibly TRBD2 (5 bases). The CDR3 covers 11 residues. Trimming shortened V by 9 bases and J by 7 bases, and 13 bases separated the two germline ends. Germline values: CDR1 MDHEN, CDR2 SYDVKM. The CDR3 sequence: CASRSDWEQYF. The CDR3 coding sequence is TGTGCCAGTAGATCGGACTGGGAGCAGTACTTC.

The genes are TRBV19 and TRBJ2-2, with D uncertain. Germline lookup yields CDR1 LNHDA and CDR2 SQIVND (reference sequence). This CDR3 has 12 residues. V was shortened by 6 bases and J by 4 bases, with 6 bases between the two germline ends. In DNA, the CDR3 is TGTGCCAGTAGGAGACTCACCGGGGAGCTGTTTTTT. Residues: CASRRLTGELFF.

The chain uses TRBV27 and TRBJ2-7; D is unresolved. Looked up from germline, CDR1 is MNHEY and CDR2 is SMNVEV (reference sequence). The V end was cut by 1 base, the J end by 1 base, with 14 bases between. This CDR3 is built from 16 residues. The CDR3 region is CASSLYGFQRSYEQYF. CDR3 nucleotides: TGTGCCAGCAGTTTATACGGGTTCCAAAGGTCCTACGAGCAGTACTTC.

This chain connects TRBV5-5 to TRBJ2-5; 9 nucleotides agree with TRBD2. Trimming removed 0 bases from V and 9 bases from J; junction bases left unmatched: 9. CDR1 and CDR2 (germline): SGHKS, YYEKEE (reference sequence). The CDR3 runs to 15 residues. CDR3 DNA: TGTGCCAGCAGCTTGGGGGCTAGCGGGGTTTTTTCCCAGTACTTC. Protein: CASSLGASGVFSQYF.

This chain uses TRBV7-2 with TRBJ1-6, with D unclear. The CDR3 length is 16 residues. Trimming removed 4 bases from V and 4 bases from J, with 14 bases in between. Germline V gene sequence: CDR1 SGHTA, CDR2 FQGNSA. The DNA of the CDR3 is TGTGCCAGCAGCTCCCAAGCAATACGGTATAATTCACCCCTCCACTTT. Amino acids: CASSSQAIRYNSPLHF.

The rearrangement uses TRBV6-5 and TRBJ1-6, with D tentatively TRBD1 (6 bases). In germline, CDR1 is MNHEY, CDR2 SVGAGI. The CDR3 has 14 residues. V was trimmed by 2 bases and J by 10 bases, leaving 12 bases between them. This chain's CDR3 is CASSYDRLGSPLHF. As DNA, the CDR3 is TGTGCCAGCAGTTACGACAGGCTTGGGTCACCCCTCCACTTT.

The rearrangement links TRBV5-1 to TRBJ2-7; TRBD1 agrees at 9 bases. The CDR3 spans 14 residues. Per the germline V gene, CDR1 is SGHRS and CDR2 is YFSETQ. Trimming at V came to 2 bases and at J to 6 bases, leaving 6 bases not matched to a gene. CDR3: CASSLLTGGLEQYF. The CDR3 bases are TGCGCCAGCAGCTTATTGACAGGGGGGCTCGAGCAGTACTTC.

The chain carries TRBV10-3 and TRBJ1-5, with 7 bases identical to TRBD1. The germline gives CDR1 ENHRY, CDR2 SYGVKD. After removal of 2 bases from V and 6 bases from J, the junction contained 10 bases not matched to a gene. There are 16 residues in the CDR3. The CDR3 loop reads CAISEAGQGDSQPQHF. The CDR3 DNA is TGTGCCATCAGTGAGGCAGGGCAGGGGGATAGTCAGCCCCAGCATTTT.

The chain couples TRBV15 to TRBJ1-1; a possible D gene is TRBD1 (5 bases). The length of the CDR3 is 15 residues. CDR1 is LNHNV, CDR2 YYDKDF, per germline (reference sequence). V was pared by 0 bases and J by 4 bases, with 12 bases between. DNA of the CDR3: TGTGCCACCAGCAGAGAGAAGGGGCCGAGCACTGAAGCTTTCTTT. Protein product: CATSREKGPSTEAFF.

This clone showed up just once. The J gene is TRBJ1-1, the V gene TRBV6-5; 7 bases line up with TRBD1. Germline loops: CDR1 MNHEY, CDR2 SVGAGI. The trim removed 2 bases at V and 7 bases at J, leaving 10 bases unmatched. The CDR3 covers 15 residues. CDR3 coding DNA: TGTGCCAGCAGTTACCCTTCCCAGGGGGTCCGTGAAGCTTTCTTT. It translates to CASSYPSQGVREAFF.

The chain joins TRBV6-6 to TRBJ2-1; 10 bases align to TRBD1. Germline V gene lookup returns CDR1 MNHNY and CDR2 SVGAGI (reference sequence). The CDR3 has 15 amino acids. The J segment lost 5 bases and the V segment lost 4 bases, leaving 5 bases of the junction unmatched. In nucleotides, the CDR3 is TGTGCCAGCAGTTCGACGGACAGGGGGAACAATGAGCAGTTCTTC. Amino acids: CASSSTDRGNNEQFF.